This T cell receptor beta chain appears in the sequencing data of a study of blood T cell repertoires in COVID-19 (dated by TCRdb to 2018 to 2021). Study-wide context: Samples from collaborators originated in the United States, Italy and Spain and spanned both the acute and convalescent phases of COVID-19. The material from the prospective study consisted of cDNA or gDNA derived from T cells, B-cell-depleted T cells, or PBMCs. The dataset comprised deeply sampled blood TCRbeta repertoires from subjects exposed to, actively infected with, or recovered from COVID-19. The repertoires were released in a freely available public database meant as a resource for research on the immune response to SARS-CoV-2. The samples were drawn from two sources: the first 160 participants of the ongoing ImmuneRACE study, and fewer than 1,500 subjects contributed by 6 global collaborators. Nearly every sample came with metadata listing a de-identified subject ID, COVID-19 status, age in years and sex. Where available, HLA class I and class II types were taken from metadata supplied by the sample provider and were not determined by assay-based typing.

From the cysteine through the phenylalanine, the CDR3 covers 11 amino acids. Only the CDR3 DNA is retained, 33 bases long and in frame from the first base. The V end gives up 2 bases and the J end 13 bases, leaving 7 bases in the junction not matched to a gene. CDR1 is given as DFQATT and CDR2 as SNEGSKA, both from the germline V gene (reference sequence). Of note for this clone: There is no known antigen for this receptor. No base quality values were provided; no much bigger clone lies one nucleotide off.

One collaborating source in Seattle enrolled patients during active infection and followed them longitudinally through the course of disease. Collaborating institutions collected whole blood in K2EDTA tubes following their own protocols. Collaborator samples were shipped for TCRbeta analysis as frozen whole blood, isolated PBMCs, or DNA extracted from either sample type. TCRbeta CDR3 regions were amplified from genomic DNA by means of the immunoSEQ Assay, a bias-controlled multiplex PCR. Per the original workflow: The number of nucleated cells in each sample was estimated from the amplification of reference gene primers within the assay. To quantify the absolute abundance of each unique TCRbeta CDR3 rearrangement, sequence reads were collapsed and filtered. For each sample, productive Simpson clonality was calculated as the square root of Simpson's diversity index across productive rearrangements. TCRdb's version of the immuneACCESS table is confined to in-frame rearrangements and falls short of the full clone set. An unresolved V gene accounts for under half of the shortfall where checked; the remainder is of unknown origin. From that table come the V and J calls and clone size; the DNA was used to work out D and trimming. Counted in this sample were approximately 92,000 clones; 70% to 90% of them appeared once. The biggest ten clones account for about 18% of the sample.

The research as a whole found: The amount of clinical and demographic metadata varied by source and participant and was provided uncurated.

What was sequenced was peripheral blood. The V and J segments used are TRBV20-1 and TRBJ1-2; TRBD1 fits 7 bases in the junction. This sequence originates from a woman aged 60-75 years with COVID-19, enrolled during active disease. The DNA is TGCAGTGCTAGACGGGGACAGAATCCCACCTTC. Its translation is CSARRGQNPTF.